This passage covers 3 T cell receptor beta chains from one sample sequenced in a study of T-cell memory formation after mild COVID-19. MiXCR, run by TCRdb on the 5' RACE reads, gives a single entry per CDR3 protein. The table lists 110,000 or so distinct CDR3 sequences, about a fifth of them singletons. Input material: PBMCs or a T cell subset sorted from them (not recorded which). Receptors originate from a man younger than 35 who had mild COVID-19 (a few samples of this study predate the infection). Cell type and time point are not known.

There are a few counts of this clonotype. The chain links TRBV2 to TRBJ2-7; 7 bases map to TRBD1. This CDR3 region has 15 residues. The J segment lost 3 bases and the V segment lost 6 bases, leaving 11 bases of the junction unmatched. Germline CDR1 reads SNHLY; CDR2 reads FYNNEI. CDR3 residues: CASRGKGATNYEQYF. CDR3 sequence (DNA): TGTGCCAGCAGGGGGAAGGGGGCTACTAACTACGAGCAGTACTTC.

The chain recombines TRBV7-9 with TRBJ2-1; TRBD2 aligns across 13 bases. V lost 4 bases to trimming and J lost 7 bases; unmatched junction nucleotides: 7. Germline V gene data show CDR1 as SEHNR and CDR2 as FQNEAQ (reference sequence). CDR3 length: 16 amino acids. This chain's CDR3 is CASSSGLAGVLNEQFF. Here the CDR3 DNA reads TGTGCCAGCAGCTCCGGACTAGCGGGGGTATTGAATGAGCAGTTCTTC.

The chain combines TRBV7-2 with TRBJ2-1; D remains ambiguous. The length of the CDR3 is 15 residues. CDR1 is SGHTA and CDR2 is FQGNSA in the germline V gene. V lost 5 bases and J lost 1, with 12 bases in between. CDR3 DNA: TGTGCCAGCAGCCCCGTGATTGGGTCCTACAATGAGCAGTTCTTC. It specifies CASSPVIGSYNEQFF. Complete variable domain (other parts from reference TRBV7-2 and TRBJ2-1): GAGVSQSPSNKVTEKGKDVELRCDPISGHTALYWYRQSLGQGLEFLIYFQGNSAPDKSGLPSDRFSAERTGGSVSTLTIQRTQQEDSAVYLCASSPVIGSYNEQFFGPGTRLTVL.